One and the same sample provided the 26 T cell receptor beta chains below, sequenced in a study of cytomegalovirus exposure and HLA in healthy donors. Both 60 Vbeta primers and 13 Jbeta primers went into the PCR. Libraries were prepared by immunoSEQ multiplex PCR; TCRdb keeps only in-frame clonotypes and omits some of them. The sample contains under 200,000 clones, about 81% of which appear only once. Sequencing input: PBMCs. These receptor sequences come from a young woman in good health and CMV-seronegative.

The CDR3: CASSLGPGGNYGYTF. For the CDR3, the DNA is TGTGCCAGCAGCTTAGGCCCCGGCGGCAACTATGGCTACACCTTC. The chain uses TRBV7-2 and TRBJ1-2; D is unclear. V lost 1 base, J lost 2 bases, and 11 bases lay in between. The CDR3 runs 15 residues. Germline V gene sequence: CDR1 SGHTA, CDR2 FQGNSA.

The J gene is TRBJ2-7, the V gene TRBV11-2; no reliable D call. This CDR3 is 13 amino acids long. Trimming shortened V by 1 base and J by 4 bases, and 8 bases separated the two germline ends. The V gene's germline CDR1 is SGHAT and CDR2 FQNNGV. CDR3: CASSLGSGYEQYF. CDR3 sequence (DNA): TGTGCCAGCAGCTTAGGTAGTGGTTACGAGCAGTACTTC. The full variable domain, with the rest looked up from reference TRBV11-2 and TRBJ2-7, is EAGVAQSPRYKIIEKRQSVAFWCNPISGHATLYWYQQILGQGPKLLIQFQNNGVVDDSQLPKDRFSAERLKGVDSTLKIQPAKLEDSAVYLCASSLGSGYEQYFGPGTRLTVT.

The chain uses TRBV6-6 and TRBJ2-4, with D unresolved. Germline CDR1 MNHNY, CDR2 SVGAGI (reference sequence). CDR3 length equals 13 residues. Trimming took 4 bases from V and 8 from J, leaving 12 bases between them. The CDR3 nucleotides are TGTGCCAGCAGTTCCCCGGGTCGGGACATTCAGTACTTC. It is translated as CASSSPGRDIQYF.

The rearrangement links TRBV10-2 to TRBJ2-1, with a possible D match to TRBD2 (5 bases). With 6 bases removed from V and 4 bases from J, the gap between germline ends came to 7 bases. The CDR3 has 12 amino acids. CDR1 and CDR2 (germline): WSHSY, SAAADI. The DNA for the CDR3 is TGCGCCAGCAGCGGGGTTTACAATGAGCAGTTCTTC. Its protein is CASSGVYNEQFF.

V usage is TRBV7-9 and J usage is TRBJ1-3; TRBD1 agrees at 7 bases. CDR1 and CDR2 (germline): SEHNR, FQNEAQ (reference sequence). The V gene end was trimmed by 4 bases and the J gene end by 1 base; junction bases not matched to a gene: 4. This CDR3 comprises 15 residues. The CDR3: CASSSPGGSGNTIYF. CDR3 DNA sequence: TGTGCCAGCAGCTCCCCAGGGGGATCTGGAAACACCATATATTTT.

For the CDR3, the DNA is TGTGCCACCAGCAGCGGGACAGTTACCTACGAGCAGTACTTC. Translating it yields CATSSGTVTYEQYF. The genes are TRBV15 and TRBJ2-7; the match to TRBD1 covers 7 bases. The V gene end was trimmed by 3 bases and the J gene end by 2 bases; junction bases not matched to a gene: 4. The CDR3 is 14 amino acids. Per the germline V gene, CDR1 is LNHNV and CDR2 is YYDKDF (reference sequence).

This chain links TRBV6-1 with TRBJ1-1; no firm D call. Trimming stripped 2 bases from V and 0 bases from J, with 10 bases between. The germline gives CDR1 MNHNS, CDR2 SASEGT. This CDR3 region has 15 residues. The CDR3 nucleotides read TGTGCCAGCAGTGAACAGGCAGCCCTGAACACTGAAGCTTTCTTT. Translation: CASSEQAALNTEAFF.

The chain is built from TRBV28 and TRBJ1-3; D is possibly TRBD1 (5 bases). CDR1 MDHEN and CDR2 SYDVKM come from the germline V gene. Trimming stripped 2 bases from V and 0 bases from J, with 14 bases between. The CDR3 length is 17 residues. The CDR3 sequence is CASSLISQGSSGNTIYF. In DNA form, the CDR3 reads TGTGCCAGCAGTTTAATAAGCCAGGGTAGCTCTGGAAACACCATATATTTT.

The chain links TRBV27 to TRBJ2-1, with TRBD1 as a possible D gene (6 bases). CDR1 MNHEY and CDR2 SMNVEV come from the germline V gene (reference sequence). V shed 1 base and J shed 10 bases, with 8 bases lying between them. The CDR3 is 12 residues long. The CDR3 here is CASSLFGTEQFF. CDR3 nucleotide sequence: TGTGCCAGCAGTTTATTTGGGACAGAGCAGTTCTTC.

The rearrangement links TRBV7-2 to TRBJ1-3; 9 bases match TRBD1. V lost 3 bases, J lost 4 bases, and 4 bases stayed unmatched. The CDR3 totals 15 residues. Germline assignment: CDR1 SGHTA and CDR2 FQGNSA. The CDR3 sequence: CASSLWDREGNTIYF. The CDR3 coding sequence is TGTGCCAGCAGCTTGTGGGACAGGGAGGGAAACACCATATATTTT.

The rearrangement uses TRBV7-6 and TRBJ2-7; D call uncertain. V lost 2 bases to trimming and J lost 5 bases, with 7 bases between them. The CDR3 sequence is 12 residues long. CDR1 SGHVS and CDR2 FNYEAQ come from the germline V gene. The CDR3 sequence is CASSLRSHEQYF. CDR3 nucleotide sequence: TGTGCCAGCAGCTTACGTTCCCACGAGCAGTACTTC.

This chain links TRBV7-8 with TRBJ2-7, with a possible D match to TRBD1 (6 bases). The CDR3 spans 13 residues. Trimming stripped 5 bases from V and 8 bases from J, with 16 bases between. Germline lookup yields CDR1 SGHVS and CDR2 FQNEAQ. In nucleotides, the CDR3 is TGTGCCAGCAGCCGAGGGACACCCCCCAAGCAGTACTTC. Its protein is CASSRGTPPKQYF.

The chain carries TRBV5-1 and TRBJ2-1; TRBD2 matches 9 bases. The ends lost 3 bases at V and 6 bases at J; junction bases unmatched: 7. This CDR3 is built from 15 residues. In germline, CDR1 is SGHRS, CDR2 YFSETQ. The CDR3 region is CASSSGGTSSNEQFF. For the CDR3, the DNA is TGCGCCAGCAGCTCCGGCGGGACTAGCAGCAATGAGCAGTTCTTC.

The chain has TRBV5-4 and TRBJ2-2; no clear D. The CDR3 has 12 amino acids. The ends were cut back, 2 bases at V and 6 bases at J, with 5 bases in the middle. In germline, CDR1 is SGHNT, CDR2 YYREEE (reference sequence). The CDR3 region has the DNA TGTGCCAGCAGCTTTTATCCCGGGGAGCTGTTTTTT. It encodes CASSFYPGELFF.

V and J are TRBV29-1 and TRBJ2-2; a possible D gene is TRBD1 (5 bases). Trimming left V 1 base short and J 2 bases short, with 11 bases between. The CDR3 spans 15 residues. Germline V lookup: CDR1 SQVTM, CDR2 ANQGSEA. In DNA, the CDR3 is TGCAGCGTTGAAGCAGGGAAAGGCAACACCGGGGAGCTGTTTTTT. Translation: CSVEAGKGNTGELFF.

The chain joins TRBV7-8 to TRBJ1-5; tentatively, D is TRBD1 (5 bases). The ends were cut back, 2 bases at V and 11 bases at J, with 19 bases in the middle. The CDR3 consists of 15 residues. CDR1 and CDR2 (germline): SGHVS, FQNEAQ. Here the CDR3 reads CASSLTSGSSRAQHF. The CDR3 DNA reads TGTGCCAGCAGCTTAACCTCAGGGTCCTCAAGGGCCCAGCATTTT.

This clone came up once. The rearrangement links TRBV6-5 to TRBJ1-6; 7 bases are a match to TRBD1. CDR1 is MNHEY and CDR2 is SVGAGI in the germline V gene. V trimming: 6 bases; J trimming: 0 bases; junction bases outside the gene matches: 2. The CDR3 is made up of 15 amino acids. CDR3 sequence reads: CASRTGDSYNSPLHF. In DNA, the CDR3 is TGTGCCAGCAGAACAGGGGACTCCTATAATTCACCCCTCCACTTT.

This chain joins TRBV5-1 and TRBJ1-1, with 10 bases that match TRBD1. The CDR3 runs 16 residues. The junction had 2 bases not matched to a gene; V was cut back by 0 bases and J by 0 bases. CDR1 and CDR2 from the germline V gene are SGHRS and YFSETQ. The CDR3 sequence is CASSLVGQGLNTEAFF. The CDR3 bases are TGCGCCAGCAGCTTGGTGGGACAGGGGTTGAACACTGAAGCTTTCTTT.

This clone has just one count. The chain joins TRBV11-2 to TRBJ2-3, with 10 bases lining up with TRBD2. From germline, CDR1 is SGHAT and CDR2 FQNNGV. With V trimmed by 5 bases and J by 3 bases, 8 bases remained unmatched. CDR3 length: 16 residues. The CDR3 nucleotides read TGTGCCAGCAGCCCTCGGGGAGCGGGGGGGACAGATACGCAGTATTTT. Amino acid sequence: CASSPRGAGGTDTQYF. The complete variable domain, with remaining parts taken from reference TRBV11-2 and TRBJ2-3, reads EAGVAQSPRYKIIEKRQSVAFWCNPISGHATLYWYQQILGQGPKLLIQFQNNGVVDDSQLPKDRFSAERLKGVDSTLKIQPAKLEDSAVYLCASSPRGAGGTDTQYFGPGTRLTVL.

V and J are TRBV7-9 and TRBJ2-5; D is perhaps TRBD2 (5 bases). Germline V gene data show CDR1 as SEHNR and CDR2 as FQNEAQ (reference sequence). Trimming took off 5 bases at V and 7 bases at J, with 8 bases between the two ends. This CDR3 comprises 11 residues. The CDR3 sequence: CASSGRGTQYF. In nucleotides, the CDR3 is TGTGCCAGCAGCGGTCGGGGGACCCAGTACTTC. Complete variable domain (other parts from reference TRBV7-9 and TRBJ2-5): DTGVSQNPRHKITKRGQNVTFRCDPISEHNRLYWYRQTLGQGPEFLTYFQNEAQLEKSRLLSDRFSAERPKGSFSTLEIQRTEQGDSAMYLCASSGRGTQYFGPGTRLLVL.

This chain joins TRBV15 and TRBJ2-1; TRBD1 aligns across 7 bases. This CDR3 is built from 17 residues. Germline V gives CDR1 LNHNV, CDR2 YYDKDF (reference sequence). V shed 3 bases and J 0 bases; nucleotides not matched to a gene: 8. CDR3 loop: CATSSDDDRASYNEQFF. CDR3 sequence (DNA): TGTGCCACCAGCAGCGATGATGACAGGGCCTCCTACAATGAGCAGTTCTTC.

In this sample, this clone turned up once. The chain has TRBV9 and TRBJ2-6; no reliable D call. The V end lost 7 bases, the J end lost 0 bases, and 8 bases lay between the germline ends. Germline V gene data show CDR1 as SGDLS and CDR2 as YYNGEE. The CDR3 extends over 14 amino acids. Here the CDR3 reads CASSLYSGANVLTF. In nucleotides, the CDR3 is TGTGCCAGCTCTCTGTACTCTGGGGCCAACGTCCTGACTTTC. The variable domain in full, completed from reference TRBV9 and TRBJ2-6, reads DSGVTQTPKHLITATGQRVTLRCSPRSGDLSVYWYQQSLDQGLQFLIQYYNGEERAKGNILERFSAQQFPDLHSELNLSSLELGDSALYFCASSLYSGANVLTFGAGSRLTVL.

CDR3 sequence reads: CASSFGTGGGYGYTF. The CDR3 bases are TGTGCCAGCAGCTTTGGGACAGGGGGGGGCTATGGCTACACCTTC. The rearrangement joins TRBV6-1 to TRBJ1-2, with TRBD1 identical over 11 bases. Germline V gene sequence: CDR1 MNHNS, CDR2 SASEGT. Unmatched junction bases numbered 7, after V lost 6 bases and J lost 4 bases. CDR3 size: 15 residues.

The chain links TRBV4-1 to TRBJ1-1, with 10 positions matching TRBD1. The junction had 7 bases not matched to a gene; V was cut back by 0 bases and J by 6 bases. CDR1 and CDR2 from the germline V gene are MGHRA and YSYEKL. The CDR3 extends over 16 amino acids. CDR3 residues: CASSQDLGTGDAEAFF. CDR3 nucleotides: TGCGCCAGCAGCCAAGATCTCGGGACAGGGGACGCTGAAGCTTTCTTT.

This rearrangement joins TRBV5-5 to TRBJ2-5, with D perhaps TRBD2 (6 bases). The V gene lost 2 bases and the J gene lost 0 bases, with 11 bases spanning the gap. The CDR3 sequence is 15 residues long. Looked up from germline, CDR1 is SGHKS and CDR2 is YYEKEE (reference sequence). CDR3: CASSLVAGNQETQYF. In DNA form, the CDR3 reads TGTGCCAGCAGCTTAGTCGCGGGGAACCAAGAGACCCAGTACTTC.

The CDR3 DNA reads TGTGCCAGTAGTATAGATCTATCCTACAATGAGCAGTTCTTC. Amino acids: CASSIDLSYNEQFF. The chain is built from TRBV19 and TRBJ2-1; D gene unclear. Trimming left V 0 bases short and J 1 base short, with 4 bases between. Germline V gene lookup returns CDR1 LNHDA and CDR2 SQIVND (reference sequence). The length of the CDR3 is 14 residues.